This TCR beta chain stems from a study of CD8 T cells in Susac syndrome. Notes on the study in general: By the study's own acknowledgment, its TCR sequencing and HLA analysis included relatively few individuals.

Random hexamers primed reverse transcription of 0.5 to 1 ug RNA. Amplification of TCR beta CDR3 by immunoSEQ multiplex PCR spanned 54 Vbeta and 13 Jbeta. TCRdb itself ran the immunoSEQ multiplex PCR reads through MiXCR, one entry per CDR3 protein. The data show 150,000 to 200,000 distinct CDR3 sequences, almost 96% seen once. Germline V gene data show CDR1 as DFQATT and CDR2 as SNEGSKA (reference sequence). This CDR3 comprises 14 residues. V shed 6 bases, J shed 0 bases, and the junction held 2 bases outside the gene matches. The table lists this clonotype with a few counts. Its matching antigen is unknown. In blood CD8+ and CD4+ T cells, TCR beta underwent sequencing. Patients with stable or active relapsing-remitting disease, all of them treatment-naive, made up the multiple sclerosis controls.

The specimen was CD4+ T cells from PBMCs. The TCR was taken from a human donor with multiple sclerosis. The chain combines TRBV20-1 with TRBJ2-3, with 11 bases lining up with TRBD2. The CDR3 coding sequence is TGCAGTGCGCGACTAGCGGGGAGCACAGATACGCAGTATTTT. Protein: CSARLAGSTDTQYF.